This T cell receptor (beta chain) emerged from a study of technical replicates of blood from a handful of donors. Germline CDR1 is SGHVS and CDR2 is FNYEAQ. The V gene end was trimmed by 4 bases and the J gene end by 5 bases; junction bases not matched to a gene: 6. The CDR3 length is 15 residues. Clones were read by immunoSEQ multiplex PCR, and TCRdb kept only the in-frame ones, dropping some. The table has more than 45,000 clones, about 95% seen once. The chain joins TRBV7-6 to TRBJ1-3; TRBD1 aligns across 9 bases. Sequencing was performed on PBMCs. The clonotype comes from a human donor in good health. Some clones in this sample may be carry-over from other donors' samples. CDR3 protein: CASSSLQGARNTIYF. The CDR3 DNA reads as TGTGCCAGCAGCTCACTACAGGGGGCACGAAACACCATATATTTT.